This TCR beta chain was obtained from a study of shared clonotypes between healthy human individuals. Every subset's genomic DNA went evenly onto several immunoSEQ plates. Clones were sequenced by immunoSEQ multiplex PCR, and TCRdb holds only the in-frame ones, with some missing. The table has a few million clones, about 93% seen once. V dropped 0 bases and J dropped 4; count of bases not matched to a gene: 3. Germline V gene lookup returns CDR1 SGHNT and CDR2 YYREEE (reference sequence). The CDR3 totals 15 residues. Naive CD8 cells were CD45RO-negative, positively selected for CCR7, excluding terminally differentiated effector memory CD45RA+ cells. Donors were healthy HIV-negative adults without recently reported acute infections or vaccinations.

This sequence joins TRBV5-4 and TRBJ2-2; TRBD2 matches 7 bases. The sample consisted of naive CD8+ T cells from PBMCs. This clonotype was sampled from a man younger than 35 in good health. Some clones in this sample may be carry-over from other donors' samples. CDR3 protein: CASSLVSGPTGELFF. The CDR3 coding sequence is TGTGCCAGCAGCTTGGTTAGCGGGCCCACCGGGGAGCTGTTTTTT.